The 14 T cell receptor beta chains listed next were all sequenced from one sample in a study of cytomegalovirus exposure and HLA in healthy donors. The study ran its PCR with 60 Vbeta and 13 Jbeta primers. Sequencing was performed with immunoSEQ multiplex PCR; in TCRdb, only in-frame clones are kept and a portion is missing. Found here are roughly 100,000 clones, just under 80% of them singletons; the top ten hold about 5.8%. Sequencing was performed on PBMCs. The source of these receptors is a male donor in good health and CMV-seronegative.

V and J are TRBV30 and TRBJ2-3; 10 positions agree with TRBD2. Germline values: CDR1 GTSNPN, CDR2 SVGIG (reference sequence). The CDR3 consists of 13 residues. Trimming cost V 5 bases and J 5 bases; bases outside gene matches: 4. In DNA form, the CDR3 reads TGTGCCTGGTTAACTAGCGGGATAGATACGCAGTATTTT. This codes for CAWLTSGIDTQYF. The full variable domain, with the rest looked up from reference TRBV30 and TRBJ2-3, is SQTIHQWPATLVQPVGSPLSLECTVEGTSNPNLYWYRQAAGRGLQLLFYSVGIGQISSEVPQNLSASRPQDRQFILSSKKLLLSDSGFYLCAWLTSGIDTQYFGPGTRLTVL.

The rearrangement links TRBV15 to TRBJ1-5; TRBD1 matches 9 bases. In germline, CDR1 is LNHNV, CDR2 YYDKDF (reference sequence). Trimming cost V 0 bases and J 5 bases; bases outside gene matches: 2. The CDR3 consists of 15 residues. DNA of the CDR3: TGTGCCACCAGCAGAGAGACAGGGGGGTATCAGCCCCAGCATTTT. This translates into CATSRETGGYQPQHF.

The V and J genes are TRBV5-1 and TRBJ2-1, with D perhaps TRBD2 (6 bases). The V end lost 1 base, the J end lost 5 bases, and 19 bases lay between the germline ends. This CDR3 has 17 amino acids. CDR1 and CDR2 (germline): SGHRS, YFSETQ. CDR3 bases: TGCGCCAGCAGCTTGTCTCCTCCGGGAGTCGCCCACAATGAGCAGTTCTTC. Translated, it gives CASSLSPPGVAHNEQFF.

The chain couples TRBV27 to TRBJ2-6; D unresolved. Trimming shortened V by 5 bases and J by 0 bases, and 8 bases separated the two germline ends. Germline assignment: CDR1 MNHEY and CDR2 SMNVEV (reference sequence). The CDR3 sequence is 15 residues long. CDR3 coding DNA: TGTGCCAGCAGTCTGACGGGCTCTGGGGCCAACGTCCTGACTTTC. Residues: CASSLTGSGANVLTF.

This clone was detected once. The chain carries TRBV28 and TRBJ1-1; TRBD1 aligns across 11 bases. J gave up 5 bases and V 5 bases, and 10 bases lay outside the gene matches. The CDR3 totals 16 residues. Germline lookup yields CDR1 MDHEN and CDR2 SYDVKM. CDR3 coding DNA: TGTGCCAGCAGTGGTCGGACAGGGGGCTCAGGGACTGAAGCTTTCTTT. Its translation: CASSGRTGGSGTEAFF.

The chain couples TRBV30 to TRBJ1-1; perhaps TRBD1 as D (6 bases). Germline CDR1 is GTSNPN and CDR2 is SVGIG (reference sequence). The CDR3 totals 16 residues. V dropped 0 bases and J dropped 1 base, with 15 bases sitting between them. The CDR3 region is CAWSVMTGHRNTEAFF. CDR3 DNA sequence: TGTGCCTGGAGTGTAATGACGGGACACAGGAACACTGAAGCTTTCTTT.

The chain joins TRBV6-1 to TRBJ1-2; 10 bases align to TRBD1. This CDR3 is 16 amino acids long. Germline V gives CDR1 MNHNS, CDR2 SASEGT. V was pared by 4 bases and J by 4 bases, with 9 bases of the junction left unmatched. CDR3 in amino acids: CASSGTGGPGSYGYTF. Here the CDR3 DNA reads TGTGCCAGCAGTGGGACAGGGGGTCCGGGGTCCTATGGCTACACCTTC.

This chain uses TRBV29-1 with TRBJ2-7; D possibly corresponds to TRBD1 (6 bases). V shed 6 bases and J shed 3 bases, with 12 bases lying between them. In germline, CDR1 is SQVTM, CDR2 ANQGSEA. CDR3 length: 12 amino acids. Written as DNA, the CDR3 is TGCAGCGTCCGACCAGGGGACTACGAGCAGTACTTC. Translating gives CSVRPGDYEQYF.

In nucleotides, the CDR3 is TGCAGCGTTGTATTCATGGACACTGATCAGCCCCAGCATTTT. Translation gives CSVVFMDTDQPQHF. V and J are TRBV29-1 and TRBJ1-5, with D tentatively TRBD1 (5 bases). V lost 4 bases, J lost 5 bases, and 15 bases lay in between. The germline V gene has CDR1 SQVTM and CDR2 ANQGSEA. CDR3 length: 14 amino acids.

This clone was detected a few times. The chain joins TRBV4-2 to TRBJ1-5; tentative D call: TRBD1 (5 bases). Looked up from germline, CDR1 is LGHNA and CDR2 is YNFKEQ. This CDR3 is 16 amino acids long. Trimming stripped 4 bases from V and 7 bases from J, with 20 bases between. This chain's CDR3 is CASSLAGRRSGQPQHF. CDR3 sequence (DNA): TGTGCCAGCAGCCTGGCAGGGCGTCGGTCAGGACAGCCCCAGCATTTT.

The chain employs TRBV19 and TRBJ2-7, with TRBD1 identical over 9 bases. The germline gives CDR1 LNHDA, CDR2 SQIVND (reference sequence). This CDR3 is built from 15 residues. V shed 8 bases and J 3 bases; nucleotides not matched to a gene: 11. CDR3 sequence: CASQRLPGQGYEQYF. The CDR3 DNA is TGTGCCAGTCAGAGACTTCCGGGACAGGGCTACGAGCAGTACTTC.

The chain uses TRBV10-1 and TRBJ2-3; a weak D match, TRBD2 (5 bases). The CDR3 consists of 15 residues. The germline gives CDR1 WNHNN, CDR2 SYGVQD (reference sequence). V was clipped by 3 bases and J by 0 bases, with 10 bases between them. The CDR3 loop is CASSDVPGSTDTQYF. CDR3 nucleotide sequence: TGCGCCAGCAGTGATGTTCCGGGAAGCACAGATACGCAGTATTTT.

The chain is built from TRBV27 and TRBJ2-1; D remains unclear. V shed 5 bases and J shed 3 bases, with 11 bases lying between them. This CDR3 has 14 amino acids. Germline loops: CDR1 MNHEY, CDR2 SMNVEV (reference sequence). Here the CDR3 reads CASSLLRSYNEQFF. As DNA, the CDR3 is TGTGCCAGCAGTCTCCTTAGGAGCTACAATGAGCAGTTCTTC.

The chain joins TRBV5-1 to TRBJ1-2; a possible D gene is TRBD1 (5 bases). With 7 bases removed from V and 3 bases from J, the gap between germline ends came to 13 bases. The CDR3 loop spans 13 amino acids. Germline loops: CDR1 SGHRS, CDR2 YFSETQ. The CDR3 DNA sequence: TGCGCCAGCTCTGAAGACAGTTACTATGGCTACACCTTC. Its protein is CASSEDSYYGYTF.